The table lists the clone carrying this T cell receptor beta chain with many counts. Its cognate antigen is unknown. The data belong to a study of neurological immune-mediated disorders. TCRdb passed the 5' RACE reads through MiXCR, listing each CDR3 protein once. The table records 20,000 to 30,000 distinct CDR3 sequences, 2% to 2.5% of them present only once. Study conclusions and caveats: The authors found no clinical or MRI feature associated with the multiple sclerosis repertoire cluster. Phylogenetic grouping assigned the repertoires of 18 of 34 multiple sclerosis patients to one related-CDR3 cluster, which constitutes a possible signature. Private repertoires in all groups were suggested by the absence of shared CDR3 amino acid sequences among expanded clones across subjects.

This CDR3 is built from 14 residues. Trimming removed 6 bases from V and 3 bases from J; junction bases left unmatched: 11. Germline CDR1 and CDR2: DFQATT and SNEGSKA (reference sequence). Sequencing was done on a sample of PBMCs. This clonotype was obtained from a woman between 45 and 60 years old with multiple sclerosis. This sequence joins TRBV20-1 and TRBJ2-7; TRBD1 aligns across 7 bases. The CDR3 nucleotides are TGCAGTGCCACACCGGGACAGAGCTTCTACGAGCAGTACTTC. Its protein product is CSATPGQSFYEQYF.